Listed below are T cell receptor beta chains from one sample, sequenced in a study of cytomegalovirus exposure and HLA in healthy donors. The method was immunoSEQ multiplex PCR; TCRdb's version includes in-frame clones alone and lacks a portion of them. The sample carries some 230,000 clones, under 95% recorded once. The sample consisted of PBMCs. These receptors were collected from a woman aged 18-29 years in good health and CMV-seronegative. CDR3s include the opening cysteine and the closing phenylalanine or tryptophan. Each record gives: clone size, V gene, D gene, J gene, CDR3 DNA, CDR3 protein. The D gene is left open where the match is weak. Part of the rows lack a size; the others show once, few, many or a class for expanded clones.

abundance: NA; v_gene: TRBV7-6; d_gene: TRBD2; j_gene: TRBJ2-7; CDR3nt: TGTGCCAGCAGCCCCCGACTAGCGGGAGAAAGCTCCTACGAGCAGTACTTC; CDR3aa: CASSPRLAGESSYEQYF
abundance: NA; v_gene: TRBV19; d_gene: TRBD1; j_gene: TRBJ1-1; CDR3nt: TGTGCCAGTTCAACAGGGGTGTACGAGTGGTACACTGAAGCTTTCTTT; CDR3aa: CASSTGVYEWYTEAFF
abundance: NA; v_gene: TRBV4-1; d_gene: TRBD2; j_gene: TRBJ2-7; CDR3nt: TGCGCCAGCAGCCGAGGTACAGAGCGGGAGAGAGGCGAGCAGTACTTC; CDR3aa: CASSRGTERERGEQYF
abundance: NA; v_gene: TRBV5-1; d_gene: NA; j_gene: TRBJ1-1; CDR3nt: TGCGCCAGCAGCTTGGGGCCAGGGCCAAAAAGGCGTTTGATTATGAACACTGAAGCTTTCTTT; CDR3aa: CASSLGPGPKRRLIMNTEAFF
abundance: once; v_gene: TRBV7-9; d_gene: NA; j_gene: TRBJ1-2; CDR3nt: TGTGCCAGCAGCCCCGGACACCGATTAGGCTACACCTTC; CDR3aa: CASSPGHRLGYTF
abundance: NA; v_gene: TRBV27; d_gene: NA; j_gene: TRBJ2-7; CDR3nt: TGTGCCAGCAGTTTAACTGGGGAGAGCTACGAGCAGTACTTC; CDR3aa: CASSLTGESYEQYF
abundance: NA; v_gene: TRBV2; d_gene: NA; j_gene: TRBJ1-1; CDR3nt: TGTGCCAGCGCTACAGACAGCTACACTGAAGCTTTCTTT; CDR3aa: CASATDSYTEAFF
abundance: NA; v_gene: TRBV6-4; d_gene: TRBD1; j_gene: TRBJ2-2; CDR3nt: TGTGCCAGCAGCCGGGACAGTGAAACCGGGGAGCTGTTTTTT; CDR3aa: CASSRDSETGELFF
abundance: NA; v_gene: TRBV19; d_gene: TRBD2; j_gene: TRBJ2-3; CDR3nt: TGTGCCAGTAGTATAGCCAGCGGGAGTGCGAGGGCAGATACGCAGTATTTT; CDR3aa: CASSIASGSARADTQYF
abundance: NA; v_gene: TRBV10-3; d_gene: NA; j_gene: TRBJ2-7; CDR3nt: TGTGCCATCAGTGAGTCGGACACAAAGCCCTACGAGCAGTACTTC; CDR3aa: CAISESDTKPYEQYF
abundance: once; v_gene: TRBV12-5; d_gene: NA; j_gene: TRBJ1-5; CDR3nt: TGTGCTAGTGGTTTGGTACTCAAAGGAGGTAGCAATCAGCCCCAGCATTTT; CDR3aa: CASGLVLKGGSNQPQHF
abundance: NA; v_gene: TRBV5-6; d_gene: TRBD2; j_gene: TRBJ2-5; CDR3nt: TGTGCCAGCAGCTTGACTAGCGGGCAAGAGACCCAGTACTTC; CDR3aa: CASSLTSGQETQYF
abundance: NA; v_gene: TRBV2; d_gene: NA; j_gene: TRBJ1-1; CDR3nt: TGTGCCAGCAGTGAAGCGCGGAGGTTACCAATGAACACTGAAGCTTTCTTT; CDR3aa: CASSEARRLPMNTEAFF
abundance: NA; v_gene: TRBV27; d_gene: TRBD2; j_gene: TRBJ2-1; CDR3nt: TGTGCCAGCAGTCTACTAGCGGGAGTACTCTACAATGAGCAGTTCTTC; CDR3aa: CASSLLAGVLYNEQFF
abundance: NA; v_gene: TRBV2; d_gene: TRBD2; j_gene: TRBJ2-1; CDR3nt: TGTGCCAGCAGTCCGACTAGCGGGGGCTCCTACAATGAGCAGTTCTTC; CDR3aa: CASSPTSGGSYNEQFF
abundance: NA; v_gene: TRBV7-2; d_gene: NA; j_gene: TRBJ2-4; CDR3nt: TGTGCCAGCAGCTTATTTCATGCCAAAAACATTCAGTACTTC; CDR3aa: CASSLFHAKNIQYF
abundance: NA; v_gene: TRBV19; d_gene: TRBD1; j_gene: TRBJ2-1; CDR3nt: TGTGCCAGTCGGGACAGGGGGAACAATGAGCAGTTCTTC; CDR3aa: CASRDRGNNEQFF
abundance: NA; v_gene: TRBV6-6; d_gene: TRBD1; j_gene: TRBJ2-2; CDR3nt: TGTGCCGTTCAAGGGGACAGGGTGGGCACCGGGGAGCTGTTTTTT; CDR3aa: CAVQGDRVGTGELFF
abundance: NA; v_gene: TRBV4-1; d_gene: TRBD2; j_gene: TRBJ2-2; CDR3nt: TGCGCCAGCAGCCCCAGACTAGCGGGACCCGGCGGGGAGCTGTTTTTT; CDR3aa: CASSPRLAGPGGELFF
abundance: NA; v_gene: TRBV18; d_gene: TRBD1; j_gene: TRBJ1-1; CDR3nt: TGTGCCAGCTTACGGGACAGGGGCGCTGAAGCTTTCTTT; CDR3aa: CASLRDRGAEAFF
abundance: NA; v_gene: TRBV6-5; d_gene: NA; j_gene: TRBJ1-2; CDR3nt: TGTGCCAGCAGTTACAAAGGGGGGGCGATGGGCTACACCTTC; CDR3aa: CASSYKGGAMGYTF
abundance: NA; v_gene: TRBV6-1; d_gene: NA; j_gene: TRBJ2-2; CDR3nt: TGTGCCAGCAAGTGGGAGGTGGAGGTAGGGGAGCTGTTTTTT; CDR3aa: CASKWEVEVGELFF
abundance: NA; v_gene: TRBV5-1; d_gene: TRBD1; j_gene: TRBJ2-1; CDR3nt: TGCGCCAGCAGCCTACAGGGGTCCGATGAGCAGTTCTTC; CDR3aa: CASSLQGSDEQFF
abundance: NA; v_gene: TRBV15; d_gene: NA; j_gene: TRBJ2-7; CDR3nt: TGTGCCACCAGCAGAGGGGCTAAATACGAGCAGTACTTC; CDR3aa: CATSRGAKYEQYF
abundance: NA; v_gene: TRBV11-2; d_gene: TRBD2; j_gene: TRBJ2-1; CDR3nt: TGTGCCAGCAGCTACCTAGCGGGAGTATACAATGAGCAGTTCTTC; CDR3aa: CASSYLAGVYNEQFF
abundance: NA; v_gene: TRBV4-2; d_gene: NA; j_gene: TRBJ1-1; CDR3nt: TGTGCCAGCAGCCCCTACGGCGGGGGTGCGACTGAAGCTTTCTTT; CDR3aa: CASSPYGGGATEAFF
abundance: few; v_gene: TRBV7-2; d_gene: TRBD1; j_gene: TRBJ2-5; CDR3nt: TGTGCCAGCAGCTTCGAGGGGGCTCGGGGCGAGACCCAGTACTTC; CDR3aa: CASSFEGARGETQYF
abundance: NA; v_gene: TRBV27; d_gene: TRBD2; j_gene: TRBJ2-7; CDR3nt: TGTGCCAGCAGCCTAACCGGCGGGAGGACCTCCTACGAGCAGTACTTC; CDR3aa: CASSLTGGRTSYEQYF
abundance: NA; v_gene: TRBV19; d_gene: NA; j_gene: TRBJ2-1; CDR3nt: TGTGCCAGTAGCCAACGTAGCACGGGAGAGCAGTTCTTC; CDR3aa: CASSQRSTGEQFF
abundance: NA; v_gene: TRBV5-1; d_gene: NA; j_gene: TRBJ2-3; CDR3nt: TGCGCCAGCAGCCGAGCGATCGGCACAGATACGCAGTATTTT; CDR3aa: CASSRAIGTDTQYF
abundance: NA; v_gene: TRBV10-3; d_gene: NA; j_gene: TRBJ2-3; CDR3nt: TGTGCCATCAGTGTTGGGCAGCGCACAGATACGCAGTATTTT; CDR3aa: CAISVGQRTDTQYF
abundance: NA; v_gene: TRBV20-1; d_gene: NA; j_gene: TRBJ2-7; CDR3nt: TGCAGTGCTAGAGATCTCTACGAGCAGTACTTC; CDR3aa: CSARDLYEQYF
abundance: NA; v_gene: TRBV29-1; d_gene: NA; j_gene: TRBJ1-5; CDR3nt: TGCAGCGTCCGATACAGGGATAGCAATCAGCCCCAGCATTTT; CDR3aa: CSVRYRDSNQPQHF
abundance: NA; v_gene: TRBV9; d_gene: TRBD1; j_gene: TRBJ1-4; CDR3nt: TGTGCCAGCAGCCCATACGACAGGGGAGGAGAAAAACTGTTTTTT; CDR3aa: CASSPYDRGGEKLFF
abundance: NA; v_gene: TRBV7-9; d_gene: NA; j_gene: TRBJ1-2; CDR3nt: TGTGCCAGCAGCTCCGCAGGGAACTATGGCTACACCTTC; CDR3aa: CASSSAGNYGYTF
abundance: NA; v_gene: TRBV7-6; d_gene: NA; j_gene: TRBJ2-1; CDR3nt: TGTGCCAGCACAGGCGGGATCTACTTAAATGAGCAGTTCTTC; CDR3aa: CASTGGIYLNEQFF
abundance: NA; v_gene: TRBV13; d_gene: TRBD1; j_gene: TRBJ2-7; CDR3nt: TGTGCCAGCAGCACCGGACAGGGCTGGGGGTACGAGCAGTACTTC; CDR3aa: CASSTGQGWGYEQYF
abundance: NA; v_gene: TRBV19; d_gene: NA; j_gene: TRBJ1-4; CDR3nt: TGTGCCAGTAGTATTACCCAGGGAAGGAAAAAACTGTTTTTT; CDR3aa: CASSITQGRKKLFF
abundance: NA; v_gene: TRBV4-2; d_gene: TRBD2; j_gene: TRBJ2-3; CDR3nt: TGTGCCAGCAACCCTAGCGGGGCCCCGAGAGATACGCAGTATTTT; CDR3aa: CASNPSGAPRDTQYF
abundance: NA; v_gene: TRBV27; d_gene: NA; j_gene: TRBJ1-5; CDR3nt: TGTGCCAGCAGTCCCCTCGGGGGAGGCGGACAGCCCCAGCATTTT; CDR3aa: CASSPLGGGGQPQHF
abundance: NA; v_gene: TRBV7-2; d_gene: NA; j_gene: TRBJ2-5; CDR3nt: TGTGCCAGCAGCTTAGGCGGCTGGGAGACCCAGTACTTC; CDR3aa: CASSLGGWETQYF
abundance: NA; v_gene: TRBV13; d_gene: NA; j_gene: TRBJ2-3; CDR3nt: TGTGCCAGCAGCACTCAGGGGTTGGGCACAGATACGCAGTATTTT; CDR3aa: CASSTQGLGTDTQYF
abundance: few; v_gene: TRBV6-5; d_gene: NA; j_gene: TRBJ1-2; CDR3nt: TGTGCCAGCAGTTTTCAGGGCAACGGCTACACCTTC; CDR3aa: CASSFQGNGYTF
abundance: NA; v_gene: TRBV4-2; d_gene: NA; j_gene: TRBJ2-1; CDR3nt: TGTGCCAGCAGCCAAGAAGGGGGGGATTTATACAATGAGCAGTTCTTC; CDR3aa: CASSQEGGDLYNEQFF
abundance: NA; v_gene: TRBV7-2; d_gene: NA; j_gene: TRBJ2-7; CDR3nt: TGTGCCAGCAGCATCGGAGGGGGGGACTACGAGCAGTACTTC; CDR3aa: CASSIGGGDYEQYF
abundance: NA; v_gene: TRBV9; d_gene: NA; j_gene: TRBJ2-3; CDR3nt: TGTGCCAGCAGCGTAGAAGGGCAGGGTTTAGCAACTCCTAGCACAGATACGCAGTATTTT; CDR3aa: CASSVEGQGLATPSTDTQYF
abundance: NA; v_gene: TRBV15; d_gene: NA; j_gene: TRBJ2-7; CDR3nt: TGTGCCACCAGCACTCGAACGGGGCAGGGGTCCCACGAGCAGTACTTC; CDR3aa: CATSTRTGQGSHEQYF
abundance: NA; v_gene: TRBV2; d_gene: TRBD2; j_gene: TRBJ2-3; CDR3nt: TGTGCCAGCAGTGAAACGAGAGCGGGAGCTATAGATACGCAGTATTTT; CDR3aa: CASSETRAGAIDTQYF
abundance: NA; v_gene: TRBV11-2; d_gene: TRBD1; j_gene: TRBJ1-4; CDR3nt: TGTGCCAGCAGCTTAGGGACAGGGGGGAAAGAAAAACTGTTTTTT; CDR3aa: CASSLGTGGKEKLFF
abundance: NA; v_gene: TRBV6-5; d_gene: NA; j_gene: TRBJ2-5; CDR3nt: TGTGCCAGCAGTTACTCGAGAGTGCTCGCGACCCAGTACTTC; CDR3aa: CASSYSRVLATQYF